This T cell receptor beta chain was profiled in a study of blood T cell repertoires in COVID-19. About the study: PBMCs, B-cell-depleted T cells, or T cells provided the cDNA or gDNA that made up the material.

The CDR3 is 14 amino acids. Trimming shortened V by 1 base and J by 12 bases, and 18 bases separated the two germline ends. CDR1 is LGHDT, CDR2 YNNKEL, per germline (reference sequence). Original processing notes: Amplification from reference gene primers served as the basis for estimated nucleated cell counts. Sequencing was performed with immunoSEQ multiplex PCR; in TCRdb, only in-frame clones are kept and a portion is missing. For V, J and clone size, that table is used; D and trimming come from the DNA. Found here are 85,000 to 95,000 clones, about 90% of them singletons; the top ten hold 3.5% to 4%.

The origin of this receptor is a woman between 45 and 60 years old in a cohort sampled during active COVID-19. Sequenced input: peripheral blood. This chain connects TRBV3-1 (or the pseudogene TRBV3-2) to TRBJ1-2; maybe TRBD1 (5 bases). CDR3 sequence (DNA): TGTGCCAGCAGCCAAGGAGGAGGGGACGGGTCGGACACCTTC. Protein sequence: CASSQGGGDGSDTF.